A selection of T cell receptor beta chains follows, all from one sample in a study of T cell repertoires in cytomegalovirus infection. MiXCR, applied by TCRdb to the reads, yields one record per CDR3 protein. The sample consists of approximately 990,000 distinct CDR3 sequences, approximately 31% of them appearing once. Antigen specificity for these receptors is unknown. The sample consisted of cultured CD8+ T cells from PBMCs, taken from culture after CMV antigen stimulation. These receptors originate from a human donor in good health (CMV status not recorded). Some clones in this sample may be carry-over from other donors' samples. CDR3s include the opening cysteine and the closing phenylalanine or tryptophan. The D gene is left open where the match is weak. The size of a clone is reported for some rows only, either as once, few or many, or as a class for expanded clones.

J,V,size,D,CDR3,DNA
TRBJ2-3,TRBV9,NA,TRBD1,CASSARTGGFTDTQYF,TGTGCCAGCAGCGCCCGGACAGGGGGATTCACAGATACGCAGTATTTT
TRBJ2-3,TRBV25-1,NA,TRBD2,CASSSLAGAITDTQYF,TGTGCCAGCAGTAGTCTAGCGGGGGCCATAACAGATACGCAGTATTTT
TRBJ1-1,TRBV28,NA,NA,CASSLTPGNTEAFF,TGTGCCAGCAGTTTGACCCCGGGGAACACTGAAGCTTTCTTT
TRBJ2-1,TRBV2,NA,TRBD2,CASSARGSGGPSNEQFF,TGTGCCAGCAGTGCCCGGGGTAGCGGGGGGCCGAGCAATGAGCAGTTCTTC
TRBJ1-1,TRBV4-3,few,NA,CASSQAQSRTEAFF,TGCGCCAGCAGCCAAGCGCAGTCGCGCACTGAAGCTTTCTTT
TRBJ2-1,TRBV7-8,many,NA,CASKGDEQFF,TGTGCCAGCAAAGGGGATGAGCAGTTCTTC
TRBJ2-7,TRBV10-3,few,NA,CAISESGGDEQYF,TGTGCCATCAGTGAGTCCGGAGGGGACGAGCAGTACTTC
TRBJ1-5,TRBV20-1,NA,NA,CSASARDPWNQPQHF,TGCAGTGCTTCAGCCCGGGACCCCTGGAATCAGCCCCAGCATTTT
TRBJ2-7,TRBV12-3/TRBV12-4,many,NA,CASSLAQAKVEQYF,TGTGCCAGCAGTTTAGCTCAGGCAAAGGTCGAGCAGTACTTC
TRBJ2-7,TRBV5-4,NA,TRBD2,CASSTGGEQYF,TGTGCCAGCAGCACGGGAGGTGAGCAGTACTTC
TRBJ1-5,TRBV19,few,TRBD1,CATVDRASGSNQPQHF,TGTGCCACCGTGGACAGGGCATCCGGTAGCAATCAGCCCCAGCATTTT
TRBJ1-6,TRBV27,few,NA,CASKWGAGLSPLHF,TGTGCCAGCAAATGGGGGGCAGGTCTCTCACCCCTCCACTTT
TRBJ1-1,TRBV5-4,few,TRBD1,CASSNPGQGTTEAFF,TGTGCCAGCAGCAATCCGGGACAGGGGACAACTGAAGCTTTCTTT
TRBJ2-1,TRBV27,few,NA,CASSFGPSAYNEQFF,TGTGCCAGCAGTTTCGGACCGAGCGCCTACAATGAGCAGTTCTTC
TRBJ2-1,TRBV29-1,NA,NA,CSVEDQQGDEQFF,TGCAGCGTTGAAGACCAACAGGGAGATGAGCAGTTCTTC
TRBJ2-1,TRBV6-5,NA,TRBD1,CASSYGGQGIYNEQFF,TGTGCCAGCAGTTACGGTGGACAGGGAATTTACAATGAGCAGTTCTTC
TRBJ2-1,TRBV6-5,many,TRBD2,CASSYRVMRSGGAGEQFF,TGTGCCAGCAGTTACCGCGTTATGAGGAGCGGGGGGGCCGGTGAGCAGTTCTTC
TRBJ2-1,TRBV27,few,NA,CASSGTEDNEQFF,TGTGCCAGCAGTGGTACAGAAGACAATGAGCAGTTCTTC
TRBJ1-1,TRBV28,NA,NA,CASSHRPATEASF,TGTGCCAGCAGTCACAGGCCCGCCACTGAAGCTTCCTTT
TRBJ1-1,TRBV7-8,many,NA,CASSLSGGHSDEAFF,TGTGCCAGCAGCTTAAGTGGCGGCCACAGTGATGAAGCTTTCTTT
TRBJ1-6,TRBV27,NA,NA,CASSSPWTEANSPLHF,TGTGCCAGCAGTTCGCCATGGACAGAGGCAAATTCACCCCTCCACTTT
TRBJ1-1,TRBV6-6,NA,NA,CANSYPIPGLRTEAFF,TGTGCCAACAGTTACCCCATTCCGGGACTAAGGACTGAAGCTTTCTTT